This T cell receptor (beta chain) was profiled in a study of long-term antiretroviral therapy in people with HIV. Overall study results and limits: Post-ART samples showed increased diversity that remained below transplant donor control levels. Clones showing expansion before ART dominated the repertoire at all time points. Unavailable data included ART adherence, viral resistance and therapy changes (switches in treatment).

CDR1 SGHTA and CDR2 FQGNSA come from the germline V gene. V was cut by 5 bases and J by 0 bases, with 8 bases left in between. The CDR3 spans 14 residues. A remark on this clone: The antigen is unknown.

The immunoSEQ assay was v3.0, run at survey level. Some clones are missing from TCRdb's copy, which holds only in-frame ones; the method was immunoSEQ multiplex PCR. The repertoire holds 30,000 to 40,000 clones, 60% to 75% seen once, with around 3% in the top ten. The chain joins TRBV7-2 to TRBJ2-4; no definite D call. The sequence derives from a man over 45 with HIV. Material: unsorted PBMCs, obtained 3 years after starting antiretroviral therapy. In DNA, the CDR3 is TGTGCCAGCAGCGGTGGGCTAGCCAAAAACATTCAGTACTTC. Translating gives CASSGGLAKNIQYF. Full variable domain (missing parts from reference TRBV7-2 and TRBJ2-4): GAGVSQSPSNKVTEKGKDVELRCDPISGHTALYWYRQSLGQGLEFLIYFQGNSAPDKSGLPSDRFSAERTGGSVSTLTIQRTQQEDSAVYLCASSGGLAKNIQYFGAGTRLSVL.